This paragraph reports one T cell receptor beta chain. J was trimmed by 5 bases and V by 3 bases; bases with no gene match: 3. CDR3 length: 14 residues. Germline CDR1 and CDR2: MDHEN and SYDVKM. Seattle enrolled patients during active infection and tracked them longitudinally. The data derive from a study of blood T cell repertoires in COVID-19. Methods used by the authors: The authors estimated nucleated cell counts from reference gene primer amplification. Using immunoSEQ multiplex PCR, the repertoire was profiled, and TCRdb retains in-frame clones only, with some absent. Clone size and the V and J calls come from that table; the DNA yielded D and trimming. The sample carries over 70,000 clones, about 85% recorded once.

The TCR comes from a man aged 55-75 years with COVID-19, enrolled during active disease. Material for sequencing was peripheral blood. The chain employs TRBV28 and TRBJ1-4, with 7 positions matching TRBD1. The DNA for the CDR3 is TGTGCCAGCAGTTTTGGGACAGCGAATGAAAAACTGTTTTTT. Translation: CASSFGTANEKLFF.